One sample yielded the 32 T cell receptor beta chains listed below, sequenced in a study of shared T cell receptors in the human thymus. Sequencing used immunoSEQ multiplex PCR; TCRdb keeps in-frame clones, though not all of them. The sample has hundreds of thousands of clones; 88% are singletons. The same data also contributed to another study, on human thymus T cells.

The specimen was thymocytes. The receptors here all came from a boy younger than two with a congenital heart defect.

This sequence joins TRBV5-6 and TRBJ2-2; D is unclear. Germline V gene sequence: CDR1 SGHDT, CDR2 YYEEEE. The CDR3 contains 12 residues. V gave up 7 bases and J gave up 3 bases, with 7 bases separating them. The CDR3 region has the DNA TGTGCCAGCTGCCGCGACACCGGGGAGCTGTTTTTT. The encoded protein is CASCRDTGELFF.

The chain couples TRBV6-1 to TRBJ1-1, with TRBD1 identical over 9 bases. V trimming: 4 bases; J trimming: 3 bases; junction bases outside the gene matches: 12. The V gene's germline CDR1 is MNHNS and CDR2 SASEGT. This CDR3 is 17 amino acids long. In nucleotides, the CDR3 is TGTGCCAGCAGTGGAACAGGGGGCGCAGGCCGGGACACTGAAGCTTTCTTT. Translation gives CASSGTGGAGRDTEAFF.

The rearrangement links TRBV27 to TRBJ2-3; a weak D match, TRBD2 (6 bases). This CDR3 is built from 14 residues. From germline, CDR1 is MNHEY and CDR2 SMNVEV (reference sequence). V lost 5 bases and J 4 bases, leaving 13 bases between the germline ends. The CDR3 loop is CASSDAGRPDTQYF. CDR3 DNA: TGTGCCAGCAGTGACGCGGGACGTCCAGATACGCAGTATTTT.

The gene calls are TRBV7-9 and TRBJ2-1; TRBD1 aligns across 8 bases. After removal of 2 bases from V and 8 bases from J, the junction contained 5 bases not matched to a gene. CDR1 and CDR2 from the germline V gene are SEHNR and FQNEAQ (reference sequence). The CDR3 consists of 14 residues. The CDR3 protein is CASSLRAGGYEQFF. Written as DNA, the CDR3 is TGTGCCAGCAGCTTACGGGCAGGGGGCTATGAGCAGTTCTTC.

The chain is built from TRBV6-5 and TRBJ2-1; 8 bases match TRBD1. Germline assignment: CDR1 MNHEY and CDR2 SVGAGI. The CDR3 has 16 residues. V was clipped by 2 bases and J by 4 bases; unmatched bases: 7. CDR3 DNA sequence: TGTGCCAGCAGTTACACCCGGACAGGGATATACAATGAGCAGTTCTTC. The encoded protein is CASSYTRTGIYNEQFF.

The chain has TRBV4-2 and TRBJ2-1, with 12 bases aligning to TRBD2. Germline-derived CDR1 and CDR2 are LGHNA and YNFKEQ. V shed 0 bases, J shed 5 bases, and the junction held 14 bases outside the gene matches. CDR3 length: 20 amino acids. CDR3 bases: TGTGCCAGCAGCCAAGAGGGGAGGAGACTAGCGGGAGATAGCAACAATGAGCAGTTCTTC. It yields the protein CASSQEGRRLAGDSNNEQFF.

The gene calls are TRBV28 and TRBJ2-3; D possibly corresponds to TRBD1 (5 bases). Per germline, CDR1 MDHEN and CDR2 SYDVKM. Trimming shortened V by 6 bases and J by 7 bases, and 20 bases separated the two germline ends. The length of the CDR3 is 15 residues. In nucleotides, the CDR3 is TGTGCCAGCAGCCCCCAGGGCCGAATGGACCATACGCAGTATTTT. Protein product: CASSPQGRMDHTQYF.

V and J are TRBV11-3 and TRBJ2-2; TRBD1 matches 9 bases. The CDR3 totals 16 residues. V shed 5 bases and J 8 bases; nucleotides not matched to a gene: 12. Germline V lookup: CDR1 SGHNT, CDR2 YENEEA. This CDR3 reads CASSTKWGQGGGELFF. For the CDR3, the DNA is TGTGCCAGCAGCACTAAGTGGGGACAGGGTGGTGGGGAGCTGTTTTTT.

The V and J genes are TRBV5-4 and TRBJ2-7, with 10 bases fitting TRBD2. CDR1 SGHNT and CDR2 YYREEE come from the germline V gene (reference sequence). The V gene end was trimmed by 1 base and the J gene end by 7 bases; junction bases not matched to a gene: 2. CDR3 size: 13 residues. CDR3 residues: CASSLPSGREQYF. In nucleotides, the CDR3 is TGTGCCAGCAGCTTGCCTAGCGGGAGAGAGCAGTACTTC. The complete variable domain, with remaining parts taken from reference TRBV5-4 and TRBJ2-7, reads ETGVTQSPTHLIKTRGQQVTLRCSSQSGHNTVSWYQQALGQGPQFIFQYYREEENGRGNFPPRFSGLQFPNYSSELNVNALELDDSALYLCASSLPSGREQYFGPGTRLTVT.

In this sample, this clone turned up a few times. The J gene is TRBJ2-7, the V gene TRBV11-3; D unresolved. V was shortened by 5 bases and J by 0 bases, with 11 bases between the two germline ends. This CDR3 has 14 amino acids. The germline gives CDR1 SGHNT, CDR2 YENEEA. The chain's CDR3 is CASSPQRSSYEQYF. CDR3 nucleotide sequence: TGTGCCAGCAGCCCCCAGAGGAGCTCCTACGAGCAGTACTTC.

The chain carries TRBV30 and TRBJ2-4; 14 bases fit TRBD2. Germline CDR1 and CDR2: GTSNPN and SVGIG (reference sequence). CDR3 length: 21 residues. Trimming took 2 bases from V and 1 from J; bases not matched to a gene: 16. The CDR3 region has the DNA TGTGCCTGGAGTACTCTTCCCCCGACTAGCGGGAGGGCCCCGGCCAAAAACATTCAGTACTTC. It codes for CAWSTLPPTSGRAPAKNIQYF.

Written as DNA, the CDR3 is TGTGCCAGCACACTAGCGGGAATAGATACGCAGTATTTT. It translates to CASTLAGIDTQYF. V is TRBV2 and J is TRBJ2-3; 10 nucleotides align to TRBD2. The CDR3 is 13 amino acids. V was clipped by 7 bases and J by 5 bases; unmatched bases: 3. Germline loops: CDR1 SNHLY, CDR2 FYNNEI.

This chain links TRBV5-1 with TRBJ2-3; 11 nucleotides line up with TRBD2. The CDR3 length is 16 residues. Trimming cost V 7 bases and J 5 bases; bases outside gene matches: 12. The germline CDR1 and CDR2 sequences are SGHRS and YFSETQ. As DNA, the CDR3 is TGCGCCAGCTCCTCCGGTAGCGGGAGGGCCAGAGATACGCAGTATTTT. This sequence encodes CASSSGSGRARDTQYF.

The rearrangement uses TRBV18 and TRBJ2-6; 8 nucleotides line up with TRBD2. This CDR3 region has 18 residues. V shed 4 bases, J shed 2 bases, and the junction held 10 bases outside the gene matches. Germline CDR1 and CDR2: KGHSH and LQKENI. In DNA form, the CDR3 reads TGTGCCAGCTCACGCACCCTCAACGGGAGGGCTGGGGCCAACGTCCTGACTTTC. Translation: CASSRTLNGRAGANVLTF.

The rearrangement uses TRBV27 and TRBJ2-5, with D perhaps matching TRBD1 (6 bases). Germline V gene lookup returns CDR1 MNHEY and CDR2 SMNVEV (reference sequence). The CDR3 loop spans 19 amino acids. V was shortened by 6 bases and J by 1 base, with 27 bases between the two germline ends. The CDR3: CASSPSGASSTRGQETQYF. The CDR3 DNA follows: TGTGCCAGCAGCCCTAGTGGGGCTAGCTCGACCAGGGGCCAAGAGACCCAGTACTTC.

The chain couples TRBV21-1 to TRBJ2-5; TRBD2, the table's D call, was not compared with the DNA. TRBV21-1 is reported as a pseudogene. The CDR3 contains 17 residues. Here the CDR3 DNA reads TGTGCCAGCAGCCCAAGAAAGGCGGGAGGGCCGTATGAGACCCAGTACTTC. Translating it yields CASSPRKAGGPYETQYF.

The DNA for the CDR3 is TGCGCCAGCAGTCAACCACAGGGACAAGAGACCCAGTACTTC. This sequence encodes CASSQPQGQETQYF. The chain is built from TRBV23-1 and TRBJ2-5; a weak D match, TRBD1 (6 bases). TRBV23-1 counts as an open reading frame of uncertain function. The CDR3 is 14 amino acids. With 2 bases removed from V and 2 bases from J, the gap between germline ends came to 9 bases.

The J gene is TRBJ2-1, the V gene TRBV4-3, with 7 bases fitting TRBD2. The germline CDR1 and CDR2 sequences are LGHNA and YSLEER. The CDR3 extends over 17 amino acids. Trimming took 4 bases from V and 1 from J; bases not matched to a gene: 10. Here the CDR3 reads CASSPPGGRRSYNEQFF. CDR3 nucleotides: TGCGCCAGCAGCCCCCCTGGCGGGAGACGTTCCTACAATGAGCAGTTCTTC.

The chain links TRBV29-1 to TRBJ2-7, with a possible D match to TRBD1 (6 bases). This CDR3 spans 16 amino acids. Trimming removed 0 bases from V and 4 bases from J, with 19 bases in between. Germline CDR1 SQVTM, CDR2 ANQGSEA. The CDR3, as DNA: TGCAGCGTTGAAGATGGATACGGGGCCAGGGGATACGAGCAGTACTTC. This codes for CSVEDGYGARGYEQYF.

This rearrangement joins TRBV9 to TRBJ2-1; TRBD2 matches 11 bases. J lost 2 bases, V lost 4 bases, and 17 bases had no gene match. The germline V gene has CDR1 SGDLS and CDR2 YYNGEE. The CDR3 is made up of 20 amino acids. The CDR3 loop reads CASSPVAGGPLGVAYNEQFF. CDR3 in DNA: TGTGCCAGCAGCCCCGTAGCGGGAGGGCCTTTAGGCGTAGCCTACAATGAGCAGTTCTTC.

The V gene is TRBV5-1, the J gene TRBJ2-7; 7 positions agree with TRBD2. This CDR3 is 15 amino acids long. Germline CDR1 is SGHRS and CDR2 is YFSETQ. Trimming at V came to 0 bases and at J to 2 bases, leaving 5 bases not matched to a gene. In DNA, the CDR3 is TGCGCCAGCAGCTTGGTGGGGGGGGTTGCCTACGAGCAGTACTTC. Protein sequence: CASSLVGGVAYEQYF.

This sequence joins TRBV19 and TRBJ1-2; D is ambiguous. Germline loops: CDR1 LNHDA, CDR2 SQIVND (reference sequence). This CDR3 contains 12 residues. V lost 6 bases, J lost 1 base, and 6 bases lay in between. The CDR3 sequence: CASRTNNYGYTF. The CDR3 bases are TGTGCCAGTAGAACAAATAACTATGGCTACACCTTC. Supplemented by reference TRBV19 and TRBJ1-2, the full variable domain reads DGGITQSPKYLFRKEGQNVTLSCEQNLNHDAMYWYRQDPGQGLRLIYYSQIVNDFQKGDIAEGYSVSREKKESFPLTVTSAQKNPTAFYLCASRTNNYGYTFGSGTRLTVV.

This clone was observed once. The chain has TRBV5-5 and TRBJ2-1; unclear D gene. Trimming shortened V by 4 bases and J by 8 bases, and 7 bases separated the two germline ends. The length of the CDR3 is 11 residues. Germline loops: CDR1 SGHKS, CDR2 YYEKEE (reference sequence). The CDR3 region is CASSPVHEQFF. Written as DNA, the CDR3 is TGTGCCAGCAGCCCAGTGCATGAGCAGTTCTTC. The full variable domain, rest sourced from reference TRBV5-5 and TRBJ2-1, is DAGVTQSPTHLIKTRGQQVTLRCSPISGHKSVSWYQQVLGQGPQFIFQYYEKEERGRGNFPDRFSARQFPNYSSELNVNALLLGDSALYLCASSPVHEQFFGPGTRLTVL.

This clone turned up a few times. The CDR3, as DNA: TGTGCCAGCAGCTTACCTTTGAGGGGGAGGGCATACGAGCAGTACTTC. The encoded protein is CASSLPLRGRAYEQYF. V and J are TRBV7-3 and TRBJ2-7; TRBD2 might be the D (7 bases). Trimming stripped 2 bases from V and 4 bases from J, with 18 bases between. This CDR3 is 16 amino acids long. Germline assignment: CDR1 SGHTA and CDR2 FQGTGA.

The chain couples TRBV12-1 to TRBJ2-1; the DNA was not used to check the table's D call, TRBD2. TRBV12-1 is marked as a pseudogene. The CDR3 sequence is 17 residues long. The CDR3 here is CASSFSRGTSGRHEQFF. CDR3 sequence (DNA): TGTGCCAGCAGCTTTTCCCGGGGGACTAGCGGGAGGCATGAGCAGTTCTTC.

This chain connects TRBV7-2 to TRBJ2-7; 9 bases are a match to TRBD1. The V gene's germline CDR1 is SGHTA and CDR2 FQGNSA. CDR3 length: 14 amino acids. The V and J ends lost 5 bases and 4 bases, in that order; junction bases with no gene match: 6. CDR3 bases: TGTGCCAGCAGCCCAGGACAGGGGAGGTACGAGCAGTACTTC. It yields the protein CASSPGQGRYEQYF.

The chain combines TRBV28 with TRBJ1-5, with 9 bases that match TRBD1. Germline V gene data show CDR1 as MDHEN and CDR2 as SYDVKM. This CDR3 has 21 amino acids. The V segment lost 7 bases and the J segment 5 bases; nucleotides outside the gene matches: 27. Here the CDR3 reads CASITDPGTGSAGPTHQPQHF. For the CDR3, the DNA is TGTGCCAGCATCACAGATCCCGGGACAGGGAGCGCAGGTCCGACCCATCAGCCCCAGCATTTT.

The V and J genes are TRBV6-5 and TRBJ2-2; D might be TRBD1 (5 bases). CDR3 length: 13 amino acids. Trimming shortened V by 0 bases and J by 9 bases, and 8 bases separated the two germline ends. Germline V lookup: CDR1 MNHEY, CDR2 SVGAGI. The chain's CDR3 is CASSYSGHRELFF. As DNA, the CDR3 is TGTGCCAGCAGTTACTCGGGGCACCGGGAGCTGTTTTTT.

The chain uses TRBV9 and TRBJ2-7; perhaps TRBD1 as D (5 bases). Germline CDR1 is SGDLS and CDR2 is YYNGEE. This CDR3 spans 15 amino acids. The germline V and J ends were trimmed by 0 bases and 0 bases, with 10 bases remaining between them. The CDR3 bases are TGTGCCAGCAGCGTAGAAGTAGGGGACTCCTACGAGCAGTACTTC. Translating gives CASSVEVGDSYEQYF.

The rearrangement joins TRBV2 to TRBJ2-1, with TRBD1 identical over 7 bases. The germline V gene encodes CDR1 SNHLY and CDR2 FYNNEI. The CDR3 is 17 amino acids. Trimming cost V 6 bases and J 0 bases; bases outside gene matches: 11. The CDR3 DNA sequence: TGTGCCAGCAGACTACCGGGACCAGGGGGCTCCTACAATGAGCAGTTCTTC. Protein product: CASRLPGPGGSYNEQFF.

The rearrangement links TRBV5-6 to TRBJ2-7; no clear D. Trimming stripped 5 bases from V and 0 bases from J, with 15 bases between. The CDR3 spans 15 residues. The germline V gene encodes CDR1 SGHDT and CDR2 YYEEEE. DNA of the CDR3: TGTGCCAGCAGTTCAAAGAGAGGAAGCTCCTACGAGCAGTACTTC. Its translation: CASSSKRGSSYEQYF.

The J gene is TRBJ2-3, the V gene TRBV30; D is undetermined. V lost 0 bases and J lost 5, with 12 bases in between. The CDR3 loop spans 14 amino acids. Germline V gives CDR1 GTSNPN, CDR2 SVGIG (reference sequence). The CDR3 DNA is TGTGCCTGGAGTGTAAACTCCCTTCGAGATACGCAGTATTTT. It translates to CAWSVNSLRDTQYF.